The entry that follows covers one T cell receptor (beta chain) sequence. V lost 4 bases and J 10 bases, leaving 11 bases between the germline ends. In germline, CDR1 is SQVTM, CDR2 ANQGSEA. This CDR3 is built from 11 residues. TCRdb keeps only in-frame clones here, not all; method: immunoSEQ multiplex PCR. The repertoire consists of fewer than 50,000 clones, with approximately 93% occurring once and the leading ten covering around 0.34%. This sample was included in a study of T cell changes during pregnancy in multiple sclerosis. The rearrangement links TRBV29-1 to TRBJ2-1; D is possibly TRBD2 (6 bases). The material was CD4+ T cells from peripheral blood mononuclear cells, obtained in the third trimester of pregnancy. The receptor was isolated from a female donor with multiple sclerosis, enrolled in a pregnancy study. The chain's CDR3 is CSVAEGGEQFF. For the CDR3, the DNA is TGCAGCGTTGCGGAGGGCGGCGAGCAGTTCTTC.